Reported below is one T cell receptor beta chain. Profiled with immunoSEQ multiplex PCR; TCRdb holds only in-frame clones, not every one. The sample includes 130,000 to 150,000 clones, roughly 93% of them seen just once. This CDR3 has 13 residues. V was cut by 3 bases and J by 6 bases, with 10 bases left in between. CDR1 KGHDR and CDR2 SFDVKD come from the germline V gene. The data originate from a study of T cell responses to AZD1222 COVID-19 vaccine. The sequence derives from an adult who had recovered from COVID-19. Specimen: peripheral blood, collected after recovery from COVID-19. This sequence joins TRBV24-1 and TRBJ1-2; D perhaps matches TRBD1 (6 bases). For the CDR3, the DNA is TGTGCCACCAGTGATGGGGGCACCCATGGCTACACCTTC. Translating it yields CATSDGGTHGYTF.